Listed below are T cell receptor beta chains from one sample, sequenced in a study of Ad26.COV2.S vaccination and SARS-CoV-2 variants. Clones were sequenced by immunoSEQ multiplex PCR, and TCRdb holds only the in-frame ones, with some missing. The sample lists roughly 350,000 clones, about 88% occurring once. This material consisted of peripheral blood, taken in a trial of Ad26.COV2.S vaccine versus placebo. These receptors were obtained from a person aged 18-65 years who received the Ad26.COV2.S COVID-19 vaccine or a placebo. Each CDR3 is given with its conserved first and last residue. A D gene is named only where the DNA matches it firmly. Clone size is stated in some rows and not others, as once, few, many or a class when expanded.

CDR3nt: TGTGCCAGCAGCGTAGGGCCCAGGGCGAACAATGAGCAGTTCTTC
CDR3aa: CASSVGPRANNEQFF
v_gene: TRBV9
j_gene: TRBJ2-1
d_gene: NA
abundance: NA

CDR3nt: TGTGCCAGCAGCTCACCCCAAGAGATAGCCAAAAACATTCAGTACTTC
CDR3aa: CASSSPQEIAKNIQYF
v_gene: TRBV5-5
j_gene: TRBJ2-4
d_gene: NA
abundance: NA

CDR3nt: TGTGCCAGCAGCACCCGAACAGGGGACACCGGGGAGCTGTTTTTT
CDR3aa: CASSTRTGDTGELFF
v_gene: TRBV9
j_gene: TRBJ2-2
d_gene: TRBD1
abundance: NA

CDR3nt: TGTGCCTGGACTAAGAGGGGGGCCCAAGAGACCCAGTACTTC
CDR3aa: CAWTKRGAQETQYF
v_gene: TRBV30
j_gene: TRBJ2-5
d_gene: NA
abundance: NA

CDR3nt: TGTGCCATCAGCCCCGACGGGGGCGGAACTAACTATGGCTACACCTTC
CDR3aa: CAISPDGGGTNYGYTF
v_gene: TRBV10-3
j_gene: TRBJ1-2
d_gene: NA
abundance: NA

CDR3nt: TGTGCCAGCAGCTTAATAAGCAACAGGGGGACCTACTATGGCTACACCTTC
CDR3aa: CASSLISNRGTYYGYTF
v_gene: TRBV13
j_gene: TRBJ1-2
d_gene: TRBD1
abundance: NA

CDR3nt: TGTGCCGCGACAGCGGGAATAAGCTCCTACGAGCAGTACTTC
CDR3aa: CAATAGISSYEQYF
v_gene: TRBV28
j_gene: TRBJ2-7
d_gene: TRBD2
abundance: NA

CDR3nt: TGTGCCTGTTCCACTGGACTAGCGGGATACGAGCAGTACTTC
CDR3aa: CACSTGLAGYEQYF
v_gene: TRBV30
j_gene: TRBJ2-7
d_gene: TRBD2
abundance: NA

CDR3nt: TGCGCCAGCAGCTTAGGGGCCGGAGGGCCCGGAAACACAGATACGCAGTATTTT
CDR3aa: CASSLGAGGPGNTDTQYF
v_gene: TRBV5-1
j_gene: TRBJ2-3
d_gene: NA
abundance: NA

CDR3nt: TGTGCCACCTTGCAAAGGGGGCCAGATACGCAGTATTTT
CDR3aa: CATLQRGPDTQYF
v_gene: TRBV15
j_gene: TRBJ2-3
d_gene: TRBD1
abundance: NA

CDR3nt: TGCGCCAGCAGCCAAGAGAGGTGGCAGGGGGCCATCTATGGCTACACCTTC
CDR3aa: CASSQERWQGAIYGYTF
v_gene: TRBV4-3
j_gene: TRBJ1-2
d_gene: TRBD1
abundance: once

CDR3nt: TGTGCCAGCACCTACTGGGGTCGTTACGGTCCTGGGGAAGGGACTTACGAGCAGTACTTC
CDR3aa: CASTYWGRYGPGEGTYEQYF
v_gene: TRBV4-2
j_gene: TRBJ2-7
d_gene: NA
abundance: NA

CDR3nt: TGTGCCAGCAGCCAAAGGCAGCTACCCACAGATACGCAGTATTTT
CDR3aa: CASSQRQLPTDTQYF
v_gene: TRBV3-1/TRBV3-2
j_gene: TRBJ2-3
d_gene: NA
abundance: NA

CDR3nt: TGCAGCGTTGAACGGGGACAGGGAACGAACACTGAAGCTTTCTTT
CDR3aa: CSVERGQGTNTEAFF
v_gene: TRBV29-1
j_gene: TRBJ1-1
d_gene: TRBD1
abundance: NA

CDR3nt: TGTGCCAGCAGTCATTTTTATTTAGGCACAGGGGGCCCCACTGAAGCTTTCTTT
CDR3aa: CASSHFYLGTGGPTEAFF
v_gene: TRBV7-2
j_gene: TRBJ1-1
d_gene: TRBD1
abundance: NA

CDR3nt: TGTGCCAGTAAAAGGGAGGGTAACACCGGGGAGCTGTTTTTT
CDR3aa: CASKREGNTGELFF
v_gene: TRBV19
j_gene: TRBJ2-2
d_gene: TRBD2
abundance: NA

CDR3nt: TGTGCCAGCAGTTTTAGCGGGGGTGAGCAGTTCTTC
CDR3aa: CASSFSGGEQFF
v_gene: TRBV12-3/TRBV12-4
j_gene: TRBJ2-1
d_gene: TRBD2
abundance: NA

CDR3nt: TGTGCCTGGAGTGGACAGGCCTATCAGCCCCAGCATTTT
CDR3aa: CAWSGQAYQPQHF
v_gene: TRBV30
j_gene: TRBJ1-5
d_gene: NA
abundance: few

CDR3nt: TGTGCCAGTAGCACAGGGTTTCCCGCGAACACCGGGGAGCTGTTTTTT
CDR3aa: CASSTGFPANTGELFF
v_gene: TRBV19
j_gene: TRBJ2-2
d_gene: NA
abundance: NA

CDR3nt: TGTGCCAGCAGTACTGGGACAGGGGGCGAGCAGTACTTC
CDR3aa: CASSTGTGGEQYF
v_gene: TRBV12-3/TRBV12-4
j_gene: TRBJ2-7
d_gene: TRBD1
abundance: NA

CDR3nt: TGTGCCAGCACTCGAGAGGGGGGCAGGAGCACCGAAGCTTTCTTT
CDR3aa: CASTREGGRSTEAFF
v_gene: TRBV3-1/TRBV3-2
j_gene: TRBJ1-1
d_gene: NA
abundance: NA

CDR3nt: TGCGCCAGCAGCCAAGGAGCGGGATCTCCTTACGAGCAGTACTTC
CDR3aa: CASSQGAGSPYEQYF
v_gene: TRBV4-3
j_gene: TRBJ2-7
d_gene: TRBD2
abundance: NA

CDR3nt: TGTGCCAGCGGCAGGGGCTGGGAGCAGTACTTC
CDR3aa: CASGRGWEQYF
v_gene: TRBV28
j_gene: TRBJ2-7
d_gene: NA
abundance: NA